What follows is one T cell receptor beta chain and its context. The antigen remains undetermined. PCR amplification relied on 60 Vbeta primers (plus 13 Jbeta primers). Under the authors' procedure: Roughly 11 million shared chains were among the about 80 million unique TCR beta chains that a later analysis counted. Some clones are missing from TCRdb's copy, which holds only in-frame ones; the method was immunoSEQ multiplex PCR. V and J calls and clone size are copied from that table; D and trimming were computed from the DNA. The data show 150,000 to 200,000 clones, around 77% seen once. The sample originates from a study of cytomegalovirus exposure and HLA in healthy donors. Study results and caveats: Data from an earlier analysis indicated that most TCR beta V segments were productive either about 87% or about 30% of the time. Sequencing probably produced one cluster of sequence variants that were highly shared. Being indistinguishable, some V segments were excluded, TRBV6-2 and TRBV6-3 among them.

Unmatched junction bases numbered 13, after V lost 10 bases and J lost 4 bases. Germline CDR1 LNHDA, CDR2 SQIVND (reference sequence). This CDR3 comprises 16 residues. The material sequenced was PBMCs. This sequence originates from a woman aged 30 to 39 in good health and CMV-seropositive. The V gene is TRBV19, the J gene TRBJ1-2, with 12 bases matching TRBD1. The CDR3 sequence is CATYGGQGAQIYGYTF. The CDR3 nucleotides read TGTGCCACTTACGGGGGACAGGGGGCCCAAATCTATGGCTACACCTTC.